The 15 T cell receptor beta chains below come from one sample, sequenced in a study of blood T cell repertoires in COVID-19. Sequenced by immunoSEQ multiplex PCR; TCRdb stores in-frame clones only, minus some. Of a few hundred thousand clones in the sample, roughly 80% were seen once. Sequenced: PBMCs or T cells enriched from blood (not recorded which). These receptors were collected from a woman between 45 and 60 years old who had recovered from COVID-19.

This sequence joins TRBV2 and TRBJ1-1; no clear D gene. The CDR3 extends over 15 amino acids. V lost 1 base to trimming and J lost 0 bases, with 9 bases between them. The V gene's germline CDR1 is SNHLY and CDR2 FYNNEI. The CDR3 region has the DNA TGTGCCAGCAGTGAAGAAAGCCGAGTGAACACTGAAGCTTTCTTT. This sequence encodes CASSEESRVNTEAFF. The full variable domain, completed using reference TRBV2 and TRBJ1-1, is EPEVTQTPSHQVTQMGQEVILRCVPISNHLYFYWYRQILGQKVEFLVSFYNNEISEKSEIFDDQFSVERPDGSNFTLKIRSTKLEDSAMYFCASSEESRVNTEAFFGQGTRLTVV.

V usage is TRBV6-1 and J usage is TRBJ2-1; 14 bases map to TRBD2. The CDR3 is 19 residues long. Per the germline V gene, CDR1 is MNHNS and CDR2 is SASEGT. J was trimmed by 5 bases and V by 4 bases; bases with no gene match: 13. This CDR3 is CASSVIVPGLAGEDNEQFF. The CDR3 region has the DNA TGTGCCAGCAGTGTTATCGTCCCGGGACTAGCGGGAGAGGACAATGAGCAGTTCTTC.

J is TRBJ2-6 and V is TRBV4-1; 7 positions agree with TRBD2. Trimming removed 3 bases from V and 4 bases from J; junction bases left unmatched: 12. Germline loops: CDR1 MGHRA, CDR2 YSYEKL. The length of the CDR3 is 18 residues. CDR3 sequence (DNA): TGCGCCAGCAGCCAGAGGGACGGGGGGACGGGCGGGGCCAACGTCCTGACTTTC. This gives the protein CASSQRDGGTGGANVLTF.

The chain employs TRBV15 and TRBJ2-1, with a weak D call TRBD1 (5 bases). Between the trimmed V and J ends, which lost 5 bases and 0 bases, there was a span of 17 bases. The CDR3 has 17 amino acids. Germline-derived CDR1 and CDR2 are LNHNV and YYDKDF (reference sequence). CDR3 nucleotides: TGTGCCACCAGCGTCCCAACAGGATCGAGCTCCTACAATGAGCAGTTCTTC. It is translated as CATSVPTGSSSYNEQFF.

This clone was observed a single time. This rearrangement joins TRBV2 to TRBJ2-3; TRBD1 is a possible D gene (6 bases). CDR1 SNHLY and CDR2 FYNNEI come from the germline V gene. V lost 5 bases to trimming and J lost 5 bases, with 17 bases between them. The CDR3 contains 15 residues. The CDR3 nucleotides are TGTGCCAGCAGTCTCAGGGGATGGGTCGAAGATACGCAGTATTTT. Translation gives CASSLRGWVEDTQYF.

This clone has only one observation. The CDR3 DNA sequence: TGTGCCAGCAGTTACTCGACGGGCACTGAAGCTTTCTTT. Amino acid sequence: CASSYSTGTEAFF. The chain recombines TRBV6-5 with TRBJ1-1; D is uncertain. The germline V gene has CDR1 MNHEY and CDR2 SVGAGI. The CDR3 covers 13 residues. Trimming removed 0 bases at V and 4 bases at J, with 6 bases between.

The chain joins TRBV30 to TRBJ1-1; D possibly corresponds to TRBD1 (5 bases). Germline CDR1 GTSNPN, CDR2 SVGIG (reference sequence). Trimming left V 3 bases short and J 3 bases short, with 11 bases between. The CDR3 runs 13 residues. In DNA, the CDR3 is TGTGCCTGGAGGGAGCAGGGTTACACTGAAGCTTTCTTT. It specifies CAWREQGYTEAFF.

V is TRBV11-3 and J is TRBJ2-3; D is unclear. The germline V and J ends were trimmed by 0 bases and 4 bases, with 8 bases remaining between them. The CDR3 is 14 residues long. CDR1 and CDR2 (germline): SGHNT, YENEEA. DNA of the CDR3: TGTGCCAGCAGCTTAGATGGTGGAGCAGATACGCAGTATTTT. It encodes CASSLDGGADTQYF. Filled out from reference TRBV11-3 and TRBJ2-3, the complete variable domain reads EAGVVQSPRYKIIEKKQPVAFWCNPISGHNTLYWYLQNLGQGPELLIRYENEEAVDDSQLPKDRFSAERLKGVDSTLKIQPAELGDSAVYLCASSLDGGADTQYFGPGTRLTVL.

The rearrangement joins TRBV10-3 to TRBJ1-4; 11 nucleotides align to TRBD1. There are 17 residues in the CDR3. Germline V CDR1 and CDR2: ENHRY, SYGVKD. V lost 6 bases and J lost 0; bases outside the gene matches: 6. This CDR3 is CAISTDRGRATNEKLFF. In DNA, the CDR3 is TGTGCCATCAGCACGGACAGGGGGCGCGCAACTAATGAAAAACTGTTTTTT.

The chain links TRBV2 to TRBJ1-5, with no clear D. Germline CDR1 reads SNHLY; CDR2 reads FYNNEI. The length of the CDR3 is 12 residues. Trimming stripped 4 bases from V and 9 bases from J, with 10 bases between. CDR3 nucleotides: TGTGCCAGCAGTGGAGTCGGGAGGCCCCAGCATTTT. Amino acid sequence: CASSGVGRPQHF.

The V and J genes are TRBV11-2 and TRBJ1-2, with D maybe TRBD1 (5 bases). The germline V gene has CDR1 SGHAT and CDR2 FQNNGV. V lost 10 bases and J lost 8, with 14 bases in between. This CDR3 has 11 residues. CDR3 nucleotides: TGTGCCACCCGGGGGGTTTTCGGCTACACCTTC. Amino acid sequence: CATRGVFGYTF.

V gene TRBV30 combines with J gene TRBJ2-1, with no clear D. The CDR3 runs to 13 residues. Trimming cost V 4 bases and J 4 bases, with 11 bases left between them. Germline V gene sequence: CDR1 GTSNPN, CDR2 SVGIG (reference sequence). The CDR3 DNA reads TGTGCCTGGATTGGAGATTCTTACAATGAGCAGTTCTTC. Protein product: CAWIGDSYNEQFF.

This sequence joins TRBV30 and TRBJ1-6; tentatively, D is TRBD1 (6 bases). CDR3 length equals 17 residues. Germline CDR1 GTSNPN, CDR2 SVGIG (reference sequence). Between the trimmed V and J ends, which lost 2 bases and 7 bases, there was a span of 21 bases. As DNA, the CDR3 is TGTGCCTGGAGTTTACCTACCTCCAGGGGTTCGAATTCACCCCTCCACTTT. It yields the protein CAWSLPTSRGSNSPLHF.

J is TRBJ1-1 and V is TRBV19, with TRBD1 matching over 7 bases. Trimming took 10 bases from V and 12 from J; bases not matched to a gene: 20. The germline V gene encodes CDR1 LNHDA and CDR2 SQIVND (reference sequence). The CDR3 is made up of 14 amino acids. The CDR3 coding sequence is TGTGCCACCCAAAACAGGGGCGGAGAGAGGATGCCTTTCTTT. Translated: CATQNRGGERMPFF. Based on the CDR3 plus reference TRBV19 and TRBJ1-1, the full variable domain is DGGITQSPKYLFRKEGQNVTLSCEQNLNHDAMYWYRQDPGQGLRLIYYSQIVNDFQKGDIAEGYSVSREKKESFPLTVTSAQKNPTAFYLCATQNRGGERMPFFGQGTRLTVV.

This clone was recorded only once. The rearrangement uses TRBV5-4 and TRBJ2-2; D might be TRBD2 (6 bases). Germline V gives CDR1 SGHNT, CDR2 YYREEE (reference sequence). Trimming cost V 2 bases and J 0 bases, with 8 bases left between them. This CDR3 is 15 amino acids long. In nucleotides, the CDR3 is TGTGCCAGCAGCTTAGGCGGGGCGAACACCGGGGAGCTGTTTTTT. Protein sequence: CASSLGGANTGELFF.